The 21 T cell receptor beta chains below were found in one sample sequenced in a study of blood T cell repertoires in COVID-19. Assay: immunoSEQ multiplex PCR; the TCRdb copy retains only in-frame clones and omits some. The sample records fewer than 30,000 clones, 85% to 90% being singletons. The sample comprised peripheral blood. The receptors stem from a man in his sixties with acute or convalescent COVID-19.

The chain has TRBV7-9 and TRBJ1-4; D unclear. This CDR3 is built from 11 residues. Trimming stripped 5 bases from V and 6 bases from J, with 4 bases between. Germline-derived CDR1 and CDR2 are SEHNR and FQNEAQ (reference sequence). CDR3 sequence (DNA): TGTGCCAGCAGCCCCTATGAAAAACTGTTTTTT. Amino acids: CASSPYEKLFF.

The V call is TRBV11-2, the J call TRBJ2-5, with 8 bases identical to TRBD1. V lost 6 bases, J lost 5 bases, and 8 bases stayed unmatched. The germline V gene encodes CDR1 SGHAT and CDR2 FQNNGV. The CDR3 is 14 amino acids. This chain's CDR3 is CASSQRQGWETQYF. DNA of the CDR3: TGTGCCAGCAGTCAAAGACAGGGGTGGGAGACCCAGTACTTC.

The chain has TRBV6-5 and TRBJ2-3; 8 bases are a match to TRBD2. Unmatched junction bases numbered 5, after V lost 2 bases and J lost 1 base. CDR1 and CDR2 from the germline V gene are MNHEY and SVGAGI. The CDR3 is 16 amino acids. The DNA of the CDR3 is TGTGCCAGCAGTTACGCCGGGAGGGGGGGCACAGATACGCAGTATTTT. Protein: CASSYAGRGGTDTQYF.

This chain uses TRBV19 with TRBJ2-3, with 14 bases fitting TRBD2. There are 16 residues in the CDR3. Trimming removed 4 bases from V and 2 bases from J; junction bases left unmatched: 2. Looked up from germline, CDR1 is LNHDA and CDR2 is SQIVND (reference sequence). This CDR3 is CASSTTSGRVTDTQYF. In nucleotides, the CDR3 is TGTGCCAGTAGTACGACTAGCGGGAGGGTCACAGATACGCAGTATTTT.

The rearrangement joins TRBV6-5 to TRBJ1-2; D gene unclear. The length of the CDR3 is 13 residues. Germline loops: CDR1 MNHEY, CDR2 SVGAGI. Trimming took 6 bases from V and 6 from J, leaving 14 bases between them. CDR3 residues: CASSSSRQHGYTF. The CDR3, as DNA: TGTGCCAGCAGCTCCTCGCGACAACATGGCTACACCTTC.

This chain joins TRBV7-6 and TRBJ1-5, with 7 bases matching TRBD1. The CDR3 is 15 residues long. V dropped 5 bases and J dropped 4; count of bases not matched to a gene: 8. The germline V gene has CDR1 SGHVS and CDR2 FNYEAQ. CDR3 coding DNA: TGTGCCAGCAGCCCGGGGACAGACACTAATCAGCCCCAGCATTTT. Amino acid sequence: CASSPGTDTNQPQHF.

The chain joins TRBV7-8 to TRBJ2-5; maybe TRBD1 (5 bases). The CDR3 runs to 18 residues. The germline V gene has CDR1 SGHVS and CDR2 FQNEAQ. Trimming pared 0 bases from V and 0 bases from J, leaving 17 bases between. CDR3 DNA: TGTGCCAGCAGCTTAGCCTCCCGGACACGCGCGTACCAAGAGACCCAGTACTTC. Translating gives CASSLASRTRAYQETQYF.

The chain is built from TRBV5-1 and TRBJ2-3, with unresolved D. The germline V gene has CDR1 SGHRS and CDR2 YFSETQ. The CDR3 totals 13 residues. Trimming removed 0 bases at V and 1 base at J, with 3 bases between. CDR3 bases: TGCGCCAGCAGCTTGGTAGGCACAGATACGCAGTATTTT. This codes for CASSLVGTDTQYF.

The chain carries TRBV19 and TRBJ2-7, with D unresolved. V lost 1 base and J lost 5, with 6 bases in between. Germline CDR1 LNHDA, CDR2 SQIVND (reference sequence). The CDR3 covers 12 residues. The CDR3 coding sequence is TGTGCCAGTAGTATAGGGGCCCACGAGCAGTACTTC. Translating it yields CASSIGAHEQYF.

The count of this clone is one. The chain carries TRBV18 and TRBJ1-1; D is possibly TRBD1 (5 bases). V lost 2 bases and J 13 bases, leaving 23 bases between the germline ends. This CDR3 has 15 residues. Germline CDR1 reads KGHSH; CDR2 reads LQKENI. The CDR3 nucleotides read TGTGCCAGCTCACCATCGATACAGGATCTTGGCATGGGTTTCTTT. Translation: CASSPSIQDLGMGFF.

Comment on this clone: The junction departs from germline at one end; a sequencing error may be responsible. The genes are TRBV6-6 and TRBJ2-7; a weak D match, TRBD2 (7 bases). Germline assignment: CDR1 MNHNY and CDR2 SVGAGI (reference sequence). CDR3 length equals 14 residues. DNA of the CDR3: TGTGCCAGCAGTTACCCGGGGGGCTCCGACGAGCAGTACTTC. Translation gives CASSYPGGSDEQYF.

This clone came up once. This rearrangement joins TRBV7-8 to TRBJ1-5; 9 bases line up with TRBD1. Per germline, CDR1 SGHVS and CDR2 FQNEAQ. The CDR3 extends over 16 amino acids. V lost 0 bases to trimming and J lost 7 bases; unmatched junction nucleotides: 7. CDR3 protein: CASSLALDRGGQPQHF. The CDR3 region has the DNA TGTGCCAGCAGCTTAGCCCTGGACAGGGGAGGCCAGCCCCAGCATTTT.

This sequence joins TRBV11-2 and TRBJ2-5; 14 positions match TRBD2. After removal of 5 bases from V and 4 bases from J, the junction contained 6 bases not matched to a gene. This CDR3 has 16 residues. Germline CDR1 reads SGHAT; CDR2 reads FQNNGV. The CDR3 reads CASSPKTSGGAETQYF. CDR3 bases: TGTGCCAGCAGCCCCAAGACTAGCGGGGGGGCAGAGACCCAGTACTTC.

CDR3: CAISETGGGLGYTF. DNA for the CDR3: TGTGCCATCAGTGAGACAGGGGGTGGTCTCGGCTACACCTTC. The chain is built from TRBV10-3 and TRBJ1-2; 8 bases map to TRBD1. This CDR3 has 14 residues. The junction had 7 bases not matched to a gene; V was cut back by 2 bases and J by 8 bases. The V gene's germline CDR1 is ENHRY and CDR2 SYGVKD.

This rearrangement joins TRBV28 to TRBJ2-2, with D tentatively TRBD1 (6 bases). Germline V lookup: CDR1 MDHEN, CDR2 SYDVKM. V was trimmed by 2 bases and J by 2 bases, leaving 15 bases between them. CDR3 length: 17 residues. CDR3 sequence: CASSLNGRGPNTGELFF. CDR3 bases: TGTGCCAGCAGTTTAAATGGCAGGGGCCCTAACACCGGGGAGCTGTTTTTT.

The chain employs TRBV7-2 and TRBJ2-7, with 9 bases identical to TRBD1. After removal of 2 bases from V and 4 bases from J, the junction contained 12 bases not matched to a gene. Germline CDR1 and CDR2: SGHTA and FQGNSA. This CDR3 region has 17 residues. The CDR3: CASSLTLGTGTFYEQYF. The DNA for the CDR3 is TGTGCCAGCAGCTTAACTCTGGGGACAGGGACCTTTTACGAGCAGTACTTC.

CDR3 DNA sequence: TGTGCCAGCTCACCATCACAGGGGGCCAATCAGCCCCAGCATTTT. Amino acid sequence: CASSPSQGANQPQHF. V usage is TRBV18 and J usage is TRBJ1-5; 9 positions agree with TRBD1. Losses at the gene ends were 2 bases for V and 3 bases for J; bases not matched to a gene: 2. The germline CDR1 and CDR2 sequences are KGHSH and LQKENI. This CDR3 has 15 amino acids.

This sequence joins TRBV7-9 and TRBJ1-3; tentative D call: TRBD1 (6 bases). Looked up from germline, CDR1 is SEHNR and CDR2 is FQNEAQ (reference sequence). Trimming shortened V by 4 bases and J by 0 bases, and 13 bases separated the two germline ends. The CDR3 length is 16 residues. Written as DNA, the CDR3 is TGTGCCAGCAGCTCCTTCGGACAGATCTCTGGAAACACCATATATTTT. Amino acid sequence: CASSSFGQISGNTIYF.

The rearrangement links TRBV2 to TRBJ2-7, with TRBD2 matching 7 bases. J lost 3 bases, V lost 4 bases, and 6 bases had no gene match. This CDR3 comprises 14 residues. From germline, CDR1 is SNHLY and CDR2 FYNNEI. The CDR3 DNA is TGTGCCAGCAGTGCCGGGACTATGAACTACGAGCAGTACTTC. Protein product: CASSAGTMNYEQYF.

The rearrangement uses TRBV11-2 and TRBJ1-1; 7 bases fit TRBD1. CDR3 size: 14 residues. V lost 5 bases, J lost 8 bases, and 11 bases stayed unmatched. Germline lookup yields CDR1 SGHAT and CDR2 FQNNGV. CDR3 coding DNA: TGTGCCAGCAGCCCCCAAGGGACAGCCAGCGAAGCTTTCTTT. Its translation: CASSPQGTASEAFF. Supplemented by reference TRBV11-2 and TRBJ1-1, the full variable domain reads EAGVAQSPRYKIIEKRQSVAFWCNPISGHATLYWYQQILGQGPKLLIQFQNNGVVDDSQLPKDRFSAERLKGVDSTLKIQPAKLEDSAVYLCASSPQGTASEAFFGQGTRLTVV.

This clone occurred once. This chain joins TRBV24-1 and TRBJ1-5, with 7 bases lining up with TRBD1. This CDR3 is built from 14 residues. The germline V gene has CDR1 KGHDR and CDR2 SFDVKD. J was trimmed by 8 bases and V by 3 bases; bases with no gene match: 6. The CDR3 DNA is TGTGCCACCAGTGATACAGGGGCCTATAAGCCCCAGCATTTT. This encodes CATSDTGAYKPQHF.